The entry below describes one T cell receptor (beta chain). Its antigen is still unknown. These data are taken from a study of T cells in women clearing cervical HPV infection (dated by TCRdb to 2017 to 2018). Study-wide context: The cases were approximately 25 women with histologically confirmed HPV16-related CIN3 or worse, and 2 of these cases were invasive cancers. In the parent cohort, around 10,000 women aged 18 or older were enrolled in Guanacaste, Costa Rica, during about 1992 to 1995 and were followed for more than 6 years. Cases and controls were matched on age within five years and on year of sample collection. Controls were more than 20 women whose single incident HPV16 infection cleared within 12 months without precancer or cancer developing. Blood from cases was drawn at the visit where the lesion was first identified, while blood from controls was drawn once the infection was no longer detected. Since only a few of the women had HLA typing available, the possibility that HLA type was acting as a confounder could not be ruled out. The exploratory proof-of-principle case-control study was nested within the Guanacaste HPV Natural History Study in Costa Rica and compared TCR repertoires across cervical HPV16 outcomes. A median age of approximately 32 years was observed in cases versus over 37 in controls, and no significant differences in baseline characteristics were found. For cases, the median interval between lesion detection and blood sampling was about 160 days, with an interquartile range of roughly 90 to 200 days. Quality controls consisted of five blinded duplicates per group, for a total of approximately 60 samples made up of approximately 50 participants and around 10 replicates.

Every participant had a single incident cervical HPV16 infection, and prevalent HPV16 infections were excluded. Cervical HPV DNA was detected with MY09/MY11 PCR, and genotyping was done with dot-blot hybridization. Around 14 mL of heparinized blood was centrifuged, after which the buffy coat was aliquoted, frozen at -30 degrees C, and then stored at -80 degrees C. QIAGEN kits were used to extract genomic DNA from buffy coat specimens. General study outcomes and caveats: Whether associations preceded infection or resulted from infection could not be shown with the cross-sectional design, and effector/memory subsets and HPV-specific T cells were not isolated. Random forest classifiers combining richness and V gene abundances distinguished cases from controls with an estimated AUC of roughly 0.83. Because T-cell numbers per sample were unknown, differences in richness could reflect varying T-cell content rather than repertoire biology. Significantly higher TCR repertoire richness was observed in CIN3+ cases than in controls across sequencing depths, whereas no difference in evenness was found.

TCR beta CDR3 regions were amplified by multiplex PCR using the immunoSEQ assay from an average of roughly 1,200 ng genomic DNA per sample. To correct primer bias, the assay used a complete synthetic TCR repertoire to set an amplification baseline. The amplicons were sequenced using the Illumina platform. As for the authors' bioinformatics: Sequences were error-corrected by clustering with frequency ratios and a modified nearest-neighbor algorithm, then analyzed in the immunoSEQ Analyzer with IMGT gene definitions. At each rarefaction depth, TCR richness and evenness were averaged over 20 rarefaction repeats, and samples with fewer sequences than the depth were excluded. Relative abundances of V, D and J genes were compared between groups using Wilcoxon rank sum tests, with FDR correction applied. An intraclass correlation of around 96% for TCR richness and an average of roughly 76% across 65 to 80 gene segments were obtained from the blinded duplicates. The table comes from immuneACCESS by way of TCRdb, which keeps in-frame sequences with V and J called. Part of the clones is missing from these tables; in studies checked, under half for an unresolved V gene and the rest for unknown reasons. V and J calls and clone size come straight from that table; D and trimming were deduced from the DNA. In this sample's table one finds around 29,000 clones. 2.8% of the sample comes from the top ten.

The sequence was obtained from a woman aged 18 to 75 with a cervical HPV16 infection that either progressed to CIN3+ or cleared (not recorded which). Source material: blood buffy coat.

The CDR3 corresponds to CSAVPGSGTGELFF. The sequenced part of the CDR3 DNA is TGCAGTGCGGTCCCCGGTTCGGGCACCGGGGAG. In this chain, TRBV20-1 is recombined with TRBJ2-2, with no D gene named confidently. The read terminates 3 residues before the CDR3 end, so the remaining end is supplied by the germline J gene. CDR1 and CDR2 are read off the germline V gene (reference sequence) as DFQATT and SNEGSKA. The CDR3 runs 14 amino acids, cysteine and phenylalanine included. The 33 bases shown cover part of the CDR3, and their frame starts at base 1. A distance of 15 bases separates the germline ends of V and J, which lose 6 bases and 4 bases respectively.